What follows are 2 T cell receptor beta chains derived from one specimen sequenced in a study of blood T cell repertoires in COVID-19. Method: immunoSEQ multiplex PCR; TCRdb's copy keeps in-frame clones and lacks some. The sample consists of some 150,000 clones, 80% of them appearing once. The material sequenced was peripheral blood. The receptors come from a man in his fifties or sixties with acute or convalescent COVID-19.

V and J are TRBV9 and TRBJ1-2; D gene uncertain. CDR1 is SGDLS, CDR2 YYNGEE, per germline. Trimming removed 0 bases from V and 4 bases from J, with 10 bases in between. This CDR3 has 14 amino acids. CDR3 DNA: TGTGCCAGCAGCGTAGCTGGGCCGGTCTATGGCTACACCTTC. The encoded protein is CASSVAGPVYGYTF.

This chain joins TRBV27 and TRBJ2-7, with 12 bases aligning to TRBD2. J gave up 3 bases and V 7 bases, and 10 bases lay outside the gene matches. This CDR3 region has 16 residues. The germline V gene has CDR1 MNHEY and CDR2 SMNVEV (reference sequence). Here the CDR3 DNA reads TGTGCCAGCAAAAGACCGCTAGCGGGAGGGGTCTACGAGCAGTACTTC. Translated, it gives CASKRPLAGGVYEQYF.